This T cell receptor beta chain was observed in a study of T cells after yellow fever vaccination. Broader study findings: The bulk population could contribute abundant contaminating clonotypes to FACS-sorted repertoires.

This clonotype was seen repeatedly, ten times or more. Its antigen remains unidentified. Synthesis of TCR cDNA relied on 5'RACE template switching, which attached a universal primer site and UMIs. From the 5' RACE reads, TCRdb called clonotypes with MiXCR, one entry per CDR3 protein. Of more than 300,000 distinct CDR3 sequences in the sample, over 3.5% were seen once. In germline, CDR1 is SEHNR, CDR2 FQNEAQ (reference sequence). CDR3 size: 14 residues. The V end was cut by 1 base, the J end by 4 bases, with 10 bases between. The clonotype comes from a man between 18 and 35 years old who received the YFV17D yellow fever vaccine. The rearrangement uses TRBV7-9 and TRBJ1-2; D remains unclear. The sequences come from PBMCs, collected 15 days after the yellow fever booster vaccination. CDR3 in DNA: TGTGCCAGCAGCTTAGGTACACAGTCCTATGGCTACACCTTC. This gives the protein CASSLGTQSYGYTF. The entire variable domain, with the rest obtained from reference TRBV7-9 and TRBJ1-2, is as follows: DTGVSQNPRHKITKRGQNVTFRCDPISEHNRLYWYRQTLGQGPEFLTYFQNEAQLEKSRLLSDRFSAERPKGSFSTLEIQRTEQGDSAMYLCASSLGTQSYGYTFGSGTRLTVV.